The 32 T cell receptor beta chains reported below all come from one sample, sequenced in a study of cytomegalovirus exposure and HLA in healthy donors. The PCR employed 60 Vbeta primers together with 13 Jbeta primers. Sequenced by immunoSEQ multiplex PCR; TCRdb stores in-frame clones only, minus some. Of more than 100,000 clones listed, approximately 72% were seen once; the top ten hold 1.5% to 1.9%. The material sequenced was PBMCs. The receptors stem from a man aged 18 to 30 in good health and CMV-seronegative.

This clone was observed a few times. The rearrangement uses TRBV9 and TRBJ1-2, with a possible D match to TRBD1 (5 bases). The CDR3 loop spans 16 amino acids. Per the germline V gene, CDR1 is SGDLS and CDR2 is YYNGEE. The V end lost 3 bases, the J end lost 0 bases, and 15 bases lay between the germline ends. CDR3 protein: CASSGGLLSTNYGYTF. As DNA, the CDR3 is TGTGCCAGCAGCGGGGGACTCCTCTCTACTAACTATGGCTACACCTTC.

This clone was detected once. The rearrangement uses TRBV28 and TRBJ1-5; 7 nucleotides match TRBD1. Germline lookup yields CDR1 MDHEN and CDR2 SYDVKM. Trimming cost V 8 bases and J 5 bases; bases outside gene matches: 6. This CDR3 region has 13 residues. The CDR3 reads CASLDRRYQPQHF. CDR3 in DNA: TGTGCCAGCCTGGACAGGCGATATCAGCCCCAGCATTTT.

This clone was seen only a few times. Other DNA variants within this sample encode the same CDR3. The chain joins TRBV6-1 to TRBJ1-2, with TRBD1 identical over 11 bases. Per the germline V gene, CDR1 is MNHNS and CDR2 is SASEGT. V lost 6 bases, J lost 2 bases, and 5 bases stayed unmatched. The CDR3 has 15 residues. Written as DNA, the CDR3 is TGTGCCAGCAGAGGACAGGGGGCCGGCAACTATGGCTACACCTTC. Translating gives CASRGQGAGNYGYTF.

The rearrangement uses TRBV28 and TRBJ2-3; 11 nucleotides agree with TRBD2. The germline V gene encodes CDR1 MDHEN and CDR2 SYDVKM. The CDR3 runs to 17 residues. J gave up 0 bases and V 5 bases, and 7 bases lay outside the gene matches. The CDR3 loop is CASSGPGLAVSTDTQYF. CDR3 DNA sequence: TGTGCCAGCAGTGGACCGGGACTAGCGGTTAGCACAGATACGCAGTATTTT.

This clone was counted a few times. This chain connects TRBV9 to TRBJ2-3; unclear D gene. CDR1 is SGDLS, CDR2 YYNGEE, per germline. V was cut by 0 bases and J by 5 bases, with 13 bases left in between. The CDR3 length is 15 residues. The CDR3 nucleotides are TGTGCCAGCAGCGTAGAGGCCCTCGCGGTAGATACGCAGTATTTT. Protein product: CASSVEALAVDTQYF.

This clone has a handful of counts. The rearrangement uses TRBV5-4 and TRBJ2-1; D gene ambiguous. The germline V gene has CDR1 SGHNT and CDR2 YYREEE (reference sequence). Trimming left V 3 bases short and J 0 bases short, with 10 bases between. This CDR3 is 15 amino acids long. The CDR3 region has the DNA TGTGCCAGCAGCTCCCCGACTGGCTCCTACAATGAGCAGTTCTTC. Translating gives CASSSPTGSYNEQFF.

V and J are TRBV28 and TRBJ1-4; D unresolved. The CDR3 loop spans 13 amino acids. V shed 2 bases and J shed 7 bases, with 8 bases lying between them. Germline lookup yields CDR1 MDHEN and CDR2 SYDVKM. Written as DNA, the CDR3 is TGTGCCAGCAGTTTACGGAGTACTGAAAAACTGTTTTTT. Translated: CASSLRSTEKLFF.

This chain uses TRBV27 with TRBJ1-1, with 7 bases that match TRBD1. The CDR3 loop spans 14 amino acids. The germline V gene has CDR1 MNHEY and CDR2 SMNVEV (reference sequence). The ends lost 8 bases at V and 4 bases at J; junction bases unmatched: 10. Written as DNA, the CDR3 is TGTGCCAGCGCCCCACAGGGGTTTAGCACTGAAGCTTTCTTT. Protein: CASAPQGFSTEAFF.

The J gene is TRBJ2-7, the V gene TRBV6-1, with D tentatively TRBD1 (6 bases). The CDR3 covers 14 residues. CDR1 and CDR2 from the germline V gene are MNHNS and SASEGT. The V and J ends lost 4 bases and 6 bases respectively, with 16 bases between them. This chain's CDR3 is CASSVPQGKIEQYF. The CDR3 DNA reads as TGTGCCAGCAGTGTACCCCAGGGGAAAATCGAGCAGTACTTC.

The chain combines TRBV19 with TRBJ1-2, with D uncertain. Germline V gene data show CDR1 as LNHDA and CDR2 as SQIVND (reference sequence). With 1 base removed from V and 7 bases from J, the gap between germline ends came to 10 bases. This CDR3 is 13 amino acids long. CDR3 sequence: CASSIAVFSGYTF. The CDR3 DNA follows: TGTGCCAGTAGTATAGCTGTGTTCTCTGGCTACACCTTC.

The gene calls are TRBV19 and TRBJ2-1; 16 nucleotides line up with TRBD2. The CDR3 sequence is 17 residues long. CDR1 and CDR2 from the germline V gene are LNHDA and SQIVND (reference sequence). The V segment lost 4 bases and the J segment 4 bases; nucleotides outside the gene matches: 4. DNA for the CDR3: TGTGCCAGTAGTAGGGGACTAGCGGGAGGGACTTACAATGAGCAGTTCTTC. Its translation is CASSRGLAGGTYNEQFF.

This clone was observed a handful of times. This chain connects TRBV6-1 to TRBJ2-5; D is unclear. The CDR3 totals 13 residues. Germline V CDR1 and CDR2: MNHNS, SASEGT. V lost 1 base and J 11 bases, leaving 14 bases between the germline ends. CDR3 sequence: CASSEESPITQYF. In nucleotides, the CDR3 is TGTGCCAGCAGTGAAGAATCCCCCATCACACAGTACTTC.

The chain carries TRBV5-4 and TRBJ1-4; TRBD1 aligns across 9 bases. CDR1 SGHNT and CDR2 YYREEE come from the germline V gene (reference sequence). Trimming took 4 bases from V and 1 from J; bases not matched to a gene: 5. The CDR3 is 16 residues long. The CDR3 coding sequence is TGTGCCAGCAGCGCCACAGGGGGCGGAACTAATGAAAAACTGTTTTTT. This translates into CASSATGGGTNEKLFF.

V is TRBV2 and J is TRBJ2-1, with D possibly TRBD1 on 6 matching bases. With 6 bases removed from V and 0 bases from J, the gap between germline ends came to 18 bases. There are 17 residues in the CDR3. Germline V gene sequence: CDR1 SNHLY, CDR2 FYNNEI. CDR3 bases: TGTGCCAGCAGAAGTTCCAGGGGCCAAAGCTCCTACAATGAGCAGTTCTTC. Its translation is CASRSSRGQSSYNEQFF.

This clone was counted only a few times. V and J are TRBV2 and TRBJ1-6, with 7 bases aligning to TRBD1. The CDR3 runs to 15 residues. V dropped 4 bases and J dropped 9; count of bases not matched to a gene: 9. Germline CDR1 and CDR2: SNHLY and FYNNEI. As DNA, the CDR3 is TGTGCCAGCAGTGGGGGCGACAGGGCTGGTTCACCCCTCCACTTT. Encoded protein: CASSGGDRAGSPLHF.

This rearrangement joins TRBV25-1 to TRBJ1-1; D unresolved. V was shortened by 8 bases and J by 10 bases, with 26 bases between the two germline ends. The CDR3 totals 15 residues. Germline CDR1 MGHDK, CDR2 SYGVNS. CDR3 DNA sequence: TGTGCCAGCCCAGTCGTATCTAGTGAGGCACTGAGAGCTTTCTTT. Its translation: CASPVVSSEALRAFF.

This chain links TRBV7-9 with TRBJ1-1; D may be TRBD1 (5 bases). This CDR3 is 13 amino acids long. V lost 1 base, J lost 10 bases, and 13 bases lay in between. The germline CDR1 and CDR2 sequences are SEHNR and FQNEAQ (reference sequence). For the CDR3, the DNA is TGTGCCAGCAGCTTAGGGGTAGGGAGGGGAGCTTTCTTT. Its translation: CASSLGVGRGAFF.

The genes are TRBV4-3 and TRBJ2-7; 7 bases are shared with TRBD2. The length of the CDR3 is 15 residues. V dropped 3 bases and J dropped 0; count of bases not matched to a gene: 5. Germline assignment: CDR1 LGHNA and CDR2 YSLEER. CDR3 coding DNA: TGCGCCAGCAGCCAGGCCCCGGGGGGCTCCTACGAGCAGTACTTC. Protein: CASSQAPGGSYEQYF.

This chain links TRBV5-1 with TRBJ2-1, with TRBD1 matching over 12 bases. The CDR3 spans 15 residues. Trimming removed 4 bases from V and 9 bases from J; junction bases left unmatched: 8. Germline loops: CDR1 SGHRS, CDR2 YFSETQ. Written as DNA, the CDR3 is TGCGCCAGCAGCCCGCGGGGACAGGGGGCTGGTGAGCAGTTCTTC. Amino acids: CASSPRGQGAGEQFF.

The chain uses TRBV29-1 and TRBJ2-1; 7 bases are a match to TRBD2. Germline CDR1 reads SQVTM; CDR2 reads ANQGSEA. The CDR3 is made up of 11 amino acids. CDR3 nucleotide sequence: TGCGGGGGGGGCTCCTACAATGAGCAGTTCTTC. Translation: CGGGSYNEQFF.

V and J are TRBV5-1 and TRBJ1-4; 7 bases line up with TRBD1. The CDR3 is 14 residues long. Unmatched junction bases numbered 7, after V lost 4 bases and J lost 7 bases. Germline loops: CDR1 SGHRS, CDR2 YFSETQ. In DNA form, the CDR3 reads TGCGCCAGCAGCCCAGGGGGATTGGGTGAAAAACTGTTTTTT. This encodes CASSPGGLGEKLFF.

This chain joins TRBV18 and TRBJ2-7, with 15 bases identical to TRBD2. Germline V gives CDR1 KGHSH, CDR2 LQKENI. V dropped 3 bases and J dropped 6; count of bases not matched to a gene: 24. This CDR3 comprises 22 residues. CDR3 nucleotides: TGTGCCAGCTCACCGCTGGGACCGACCGGGACTAGCGGGGGGCCGGCTCGGTCCGAGCAGTACTTC. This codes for CASSPLGPTGTSGGPARSEQYF.

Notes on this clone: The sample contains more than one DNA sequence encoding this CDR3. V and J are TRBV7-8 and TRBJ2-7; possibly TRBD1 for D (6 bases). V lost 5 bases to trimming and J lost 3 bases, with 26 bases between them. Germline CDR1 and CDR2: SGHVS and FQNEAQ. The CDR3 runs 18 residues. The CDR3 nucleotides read TGTGCCAGCAGCCCCACCGGTTCCACACGATACAGGGACTACGAGCAGTACTTC. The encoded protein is CASSPTGSTRYRDYEQYF.

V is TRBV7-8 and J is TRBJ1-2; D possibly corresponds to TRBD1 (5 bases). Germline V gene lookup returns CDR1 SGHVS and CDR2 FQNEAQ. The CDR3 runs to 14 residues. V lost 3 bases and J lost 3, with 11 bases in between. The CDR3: CASSFQGGDYGYTF. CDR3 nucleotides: TGTGCCAGCAGCTTCCAGGGTGGAGACTATGGCTACACCTTC.

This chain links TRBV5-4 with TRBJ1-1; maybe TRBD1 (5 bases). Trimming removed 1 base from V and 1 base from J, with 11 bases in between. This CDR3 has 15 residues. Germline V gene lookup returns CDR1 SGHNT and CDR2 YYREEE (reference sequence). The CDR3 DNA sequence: TGTGCCAGCAGCTTGTCGGAGACAGCGAACACTGAAGCTTTCTTT. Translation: CASSLSETANTEAFF. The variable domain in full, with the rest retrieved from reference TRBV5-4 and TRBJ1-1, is ETGVTQSPTHLIKTRGQQVTLRCSSQSGHNTVSWYQQALGQGPQFIFQYYREEENGRGNFPPRFSGLQFPNYSSELNVNALELDDSALYLCASSLSETANTEAFFGQGTRLTVV.

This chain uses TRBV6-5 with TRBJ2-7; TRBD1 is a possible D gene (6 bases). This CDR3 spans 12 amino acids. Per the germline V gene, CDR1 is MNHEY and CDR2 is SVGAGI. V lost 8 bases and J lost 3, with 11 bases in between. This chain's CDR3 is CASQGQSYEQYF. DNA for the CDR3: TGTGCCAGCCAAGGACAGAGCTACGAGCAGTACTTC.

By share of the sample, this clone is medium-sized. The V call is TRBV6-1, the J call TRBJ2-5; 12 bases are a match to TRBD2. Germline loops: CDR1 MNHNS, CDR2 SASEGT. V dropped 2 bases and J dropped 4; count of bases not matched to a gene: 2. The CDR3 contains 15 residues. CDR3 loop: CASSELAGGPETQYF. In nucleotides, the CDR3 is TGTGCCAGCAGTGAACTAGCGGGGGGGCCAGAGACCCAGTACTTC.

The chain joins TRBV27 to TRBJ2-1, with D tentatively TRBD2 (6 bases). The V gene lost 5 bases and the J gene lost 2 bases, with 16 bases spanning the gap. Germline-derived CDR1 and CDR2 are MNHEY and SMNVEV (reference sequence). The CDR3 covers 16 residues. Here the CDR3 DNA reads TGTGCCAGCAGTCCGGGACTCGGACTGGCCTACAATGAGCAGTTCTTC. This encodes CASSPGLGLAYNEQFF.

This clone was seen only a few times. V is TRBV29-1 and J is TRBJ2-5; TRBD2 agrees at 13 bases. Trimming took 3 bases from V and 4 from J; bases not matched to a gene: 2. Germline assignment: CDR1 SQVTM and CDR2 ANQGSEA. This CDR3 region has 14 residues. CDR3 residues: CSVDTSGGAETQYF. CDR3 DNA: TGCAGCGTTGATACTAGCGGGGGGGCAGAGACCCAGTACTTC.

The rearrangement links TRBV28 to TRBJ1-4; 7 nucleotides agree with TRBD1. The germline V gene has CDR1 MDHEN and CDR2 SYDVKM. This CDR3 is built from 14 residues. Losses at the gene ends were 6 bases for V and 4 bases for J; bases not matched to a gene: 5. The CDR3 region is CASSLQGNNEKLFF. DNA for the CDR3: TGTGCCAGCAGCCTACAGGGGAATAATGAAAAACTGTTTTTT.

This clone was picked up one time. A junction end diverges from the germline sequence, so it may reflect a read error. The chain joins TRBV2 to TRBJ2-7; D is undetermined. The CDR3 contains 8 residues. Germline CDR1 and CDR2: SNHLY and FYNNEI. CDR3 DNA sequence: TGTGCCAGCAGTGTTCGCGGTTTC. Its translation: CASSVRGF.

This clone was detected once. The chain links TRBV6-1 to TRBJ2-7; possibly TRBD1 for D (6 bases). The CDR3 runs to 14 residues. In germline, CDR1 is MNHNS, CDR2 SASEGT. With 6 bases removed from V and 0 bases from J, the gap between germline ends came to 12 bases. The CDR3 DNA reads TGTGCCAGCAGCCCCAGGACAGACTCCTACGAGCAGTACTTC. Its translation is CASSPRTDSYEQYF.